This T cell receptor beta chain was recovered during a study of graft-versus-host responses after intestinal transplantation. This clone turned up a few times. Antigen specificity is unknown. Sequencing used immunoSEQ multiplex PCR; TCRdb keeps in-frame clones, though not all of them. The sample includes tens of thousands of clones, more than 80% of them seen just once. Points from the study as a whole: The recipient marrow held GvH clones, and some of them showed up first in ileum or blood.

The CDR3 length is 15 residues. CDR1 is MNHEY, CDR2 SVGAGI, per germline. V was shortened by 0 bases and J by 2 bases, with 9 bases between the two germline ends. This sample comprised unstimulated CD8+ T cells sorted from spleen or lymph node cells, obtained before intestinal transplant. V and J are TRBV6-5 and TRBJ2-3; D unresolved. This TCR came from a human donor who received an intestinal transplant. This CDR3 is CASSYSVELTDTQYF. For the CDR3, the DNA is TGTGCCAGCAGTTACTCGGTTGAGCTCACAGATACGCAGTATTTT.